This T cell receptor (beta chain) appears in the sequencing data of a study of T cells expressing NK-cell markers. As for the study in general: Most of the eight sequenced donors tested HCMV-seropositive; one tested seronegative. Findings and limits, study-wide: HCMV specificity of expanded NKG2C+ T cell clones remained unclear.

TCRdb reprocessed the 5' RACE reads; each CDR3 protein has one entry and no DNA is given. The table for this sample gives 200,000 to 300,000 distinct CDR3 sequences. Note on this clonotype: The antigen remains undetermined.

The sequenced sample was blood T cells: a sorted CD56 or NKG2C T cell subset, CD4+ or CD8+ T cells, or bulk PBMC T cells (not recorded which). This TCR was sampled from a woman between 18 and 69 years old in good health.

The CDR3 is CASRPGRKTEKLFF. This rearrangement joins TRBV12-3 or TRBV12-4 to TRBJ1-4; as DNA is missing, the TRBD1 call by TCRdb cannot be tested. This CDR3 has 14 residues.